A single sample is the source of the 8 T cell receptor beta chains below, sequenced in a study of shared clonotypes between healthy human individuals. Repertoires were generated with immunoSEQ multiplex PCR, while TCRdb's copy carries only in-frame clones and drops some. The sample lists approximately 2.5 million clones, under 95% occurring once. Sequencing was carried out using naive CD4+ T cells from PBMCs. The subset denotes: CD45RA+ positively selected. The receptors originated from a man between 18 and 29 years old in good health. Some clones in this sample may be carry-over from other donors' samples.

This chain joins TRBV6-6 and TRBJ2-3; the D is unclear. Germline V gives CDR1 MNHNY, CDR2 SVGAGI (reference sequence). Trimming removed 2 bases from V and 2 bases from J, with 8 bases in between. This CDR3 contains 14 residues. Written as DNA, the CDR3 is TGTGCCAGCAGTTACAGGGCTATCACAGATACGCAGTATTTT. Its protein is CASSYRAITDTQYF.

The chain has TRBV9 and TRBJ2-1; TRBD1 or TRBD2 may be the D gene (5 bases each). V dropped 1 base and J dropped 6 bases, with 14 bases sitting between them. Germline lookup yields CDR1 SGDLS and CDR2 YYNGEE. This CDR3 spans 15 amino acids. The CDR3, as DNA: TGTGCCAGCAGCGTATCGGGGACCGCCGGCAATGAGCAGTTCTTC. It yields the protein CASSVSGTAGNEQFF. Looking up the rest from reference TRBV9 and TRBJ2-1 gives the full variable domain: DSGVTQTPKHLITATGQRVTLRCSPRSGDLSVYWYQQSLDQGLQFLIQYYNGEERAKGNILERFSAQQFPDLHSELNLSSLELGDSALYFCASSVSGTAGNEQFFGPGTRLTVL.

CDR3 protein: CASSQGVISGNTIYF. The CDR3 DNA reads as TGCGCCAGCAGCCAAGGCGTGATATCTGGAAACACCATATATTTT. The V call is TRBV4-1, the J call TRBJ1-3; D is uncertain. V lost 1 base, J lost 1 base, and 8 bases lay in between. The CDR3 extends over 15 amino acids. CDR1 is MGHRA and CDR2 is YSYEKL in the germline V gene.

The chain recombines TRBV4-3 with TRBJ1-1, with D hard to call. Germline V gene sequence: CDR1 LGHNA, CDR2 YSLEER. The CDR3 is 14 residues long. The germline V and J ends were trimmed by 4 bases and 4 bases, with 13 bases remaining between them. The DNA for the CDR3 is TGCGCCAGCAGCCCCTACCGGAGGGTCACTGAAGCTTTCTTT. Amino acid sequence: CASSPYRRVTEAFF.

The chain is built from TRBV11-2 and TRBJ1-1; weak D call: TRBD1 (5 bases). The V gene's germline CDR1 is SGHAT and CDR2 FQNNGV. The CDR3 totals 14 residues. With 1 base removed from V and 8 bases from J, the gap between germline ends came to 14 bases. CDR3 loop: CASSLGQTLTEAFF. In DNA form, the CDR3 reads TGTGCCAGCAGCTTAGGACAGACTCTCACAGAAGCTTTCTTT.

This sequence joins TRBV28 and TRBJ2-7, with a possible D match to TRBD2 (7 bases). V was clipped by 10 bases and J by 0 bases, with 16 bases between them. CDR3 length equals 14 residues. Germline V gives CDR1 MDHEN, CDR2 SYDVKM. The CDR3 region has the DNA TGTGCCACCCTTTATGGGGGGGCCTCCTACGAGCAGTACTTC. Translation gives CATLYGGASYEQYF.

The rearrangement joins TRBV6-5 to TRBJ2-7; TRBD1 matches 9 bases. The junction had 5 bases not matched to a gene; V was cut back by 5 bases and J by 3 bases. The germline V gene encodes CDR1 MNHEY and CDR2 SVGAGI. CDR3 length: 14 amino acids. The CDR3 coding sequence is TGTGCCAGCAGTCTCCGGGACAGGGTCTACGAGCAGTACTTC. Amino acid sequence: CASSLRDRVYEQYF.

The V call is TRBV6-1, the J call TRBJ2-2; D unresolved. The V and J ends lost 3 bases and 8 bases respectively, with 10 bases between them. The germline V gene has CDR1 MNHNS and CDR2 SASEGT. This CDR3 is built from 13 residues. The CDR3 sequence is CASSDTQPGELFF. The CDR3 nucleotides read TGTGCCAGCAGTGATACCCAACCGGGGGAGCTGTTTTTT.